This entry concerns a single TCR beta chain. The antigen remains undetermined. This record comes from a study of T cells in localized non-small cell lung cancer. Overall study findings and caveats: As only one tumor region underwent sequencing, heterogeneity remains possible.

Germline V gene lookup returns CDR1 SGHRS and CDR2 YFSETQ. Trimming left V 3 bases short and J 3 bases short, with 12 bases between. This CDR3 has 15 residues. Profiling relied on immunoSEQ multiplex PCR, and the TCRdb table lists in-frame clones only, not all of them. The repertoire holds roughly 70,000 clones, 80% to 90% seen once, with just over 20% in the top ten. The TCR was taken from a male donor aged 60 or older with stage III squamous cell lung carcinoma. The rearrangement uses TRBV5-1 and TRBJ2-2, with a weak D call TRBD1 (6 bases). The source material was peripheral blood, sampled before any cancer treatment. This CDR3 reads CASSSTTGYTGELFF. DNA of the CDR3: TGCGCCAGCAGCTCCACTACAGGGTACACCGGGGAGCTGTTTTTT. The variable domain in full, with the rest retrieved from reference TRBV5-1 and TRBJ2-2, is KAGVTQTPRYLIKTRGQQVTLSCSPISGHRSVSWYQQTPGQGLQFLFEYFSETQRNKGNFPGRFSGRQFSNSRSEMNVSTLELGDSALYLCASSSTTGYTGELFFGEGSRLTVL.